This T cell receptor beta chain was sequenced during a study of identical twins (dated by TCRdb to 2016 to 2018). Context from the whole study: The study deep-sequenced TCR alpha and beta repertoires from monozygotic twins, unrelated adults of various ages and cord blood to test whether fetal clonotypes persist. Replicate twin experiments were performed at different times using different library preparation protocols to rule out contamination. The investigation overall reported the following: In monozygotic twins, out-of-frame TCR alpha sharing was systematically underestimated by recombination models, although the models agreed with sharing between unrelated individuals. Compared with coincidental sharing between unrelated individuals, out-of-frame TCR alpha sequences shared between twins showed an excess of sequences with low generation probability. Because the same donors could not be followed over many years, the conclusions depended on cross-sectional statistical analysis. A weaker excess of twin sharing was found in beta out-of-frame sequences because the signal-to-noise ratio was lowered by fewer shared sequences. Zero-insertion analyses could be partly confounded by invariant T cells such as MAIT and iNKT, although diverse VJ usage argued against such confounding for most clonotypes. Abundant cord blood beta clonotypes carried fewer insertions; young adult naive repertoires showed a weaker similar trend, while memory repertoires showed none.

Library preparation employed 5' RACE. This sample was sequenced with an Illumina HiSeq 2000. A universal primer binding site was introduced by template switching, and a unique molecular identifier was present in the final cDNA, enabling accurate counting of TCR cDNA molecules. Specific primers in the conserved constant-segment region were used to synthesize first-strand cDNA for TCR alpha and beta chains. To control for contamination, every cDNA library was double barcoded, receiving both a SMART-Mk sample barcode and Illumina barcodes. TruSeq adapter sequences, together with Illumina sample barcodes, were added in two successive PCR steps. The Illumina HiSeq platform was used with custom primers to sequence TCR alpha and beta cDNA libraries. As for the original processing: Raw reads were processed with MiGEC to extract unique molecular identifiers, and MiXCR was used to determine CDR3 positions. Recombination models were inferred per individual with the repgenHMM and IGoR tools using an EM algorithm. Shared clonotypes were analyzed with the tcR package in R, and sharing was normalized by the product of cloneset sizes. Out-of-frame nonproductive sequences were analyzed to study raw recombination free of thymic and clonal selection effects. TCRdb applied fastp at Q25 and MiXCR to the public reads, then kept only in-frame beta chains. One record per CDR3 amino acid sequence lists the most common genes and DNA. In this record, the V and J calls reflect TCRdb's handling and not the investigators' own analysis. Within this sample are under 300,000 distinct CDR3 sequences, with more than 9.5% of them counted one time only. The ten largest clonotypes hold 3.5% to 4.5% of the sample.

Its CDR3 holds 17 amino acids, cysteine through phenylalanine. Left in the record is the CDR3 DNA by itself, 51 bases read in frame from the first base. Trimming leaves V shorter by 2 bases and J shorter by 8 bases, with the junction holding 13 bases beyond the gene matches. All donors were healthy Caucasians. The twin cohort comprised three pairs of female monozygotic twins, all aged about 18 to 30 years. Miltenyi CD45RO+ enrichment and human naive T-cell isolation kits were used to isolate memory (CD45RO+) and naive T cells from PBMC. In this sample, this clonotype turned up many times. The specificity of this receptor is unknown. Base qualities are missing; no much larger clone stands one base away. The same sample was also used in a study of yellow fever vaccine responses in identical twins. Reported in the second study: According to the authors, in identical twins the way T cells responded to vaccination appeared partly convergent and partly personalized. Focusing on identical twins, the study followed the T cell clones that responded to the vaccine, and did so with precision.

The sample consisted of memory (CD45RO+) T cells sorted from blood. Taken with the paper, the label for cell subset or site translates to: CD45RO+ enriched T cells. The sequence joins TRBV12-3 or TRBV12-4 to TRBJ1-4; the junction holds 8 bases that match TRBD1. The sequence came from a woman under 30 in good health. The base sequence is TGTGCCAGCAGTTTATCAGGGGCCGGGACAGGTGGGGAAAAACTGTTTTTT. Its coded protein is CASSLSGAGTGGEKLFF.